Included here is one T cell receptor (beta chain) sequence, with context. Germline-derived CDR1 and CDR2 are MGHRA and YSYEKL. The J segment lost 5 bases and the V segment lost 5 bases, leaving 3 bases of the junction unmatched. There are 13 residues in the CDR3. This entry comes from a study of blood T cell repertoires in COVID-19. The repertoire was sequenced with immunoSEQ multiplex PCR; TCRdb's copy has only in-frame clones and lacks some. The table lists approximately 230,000 clones, 86% of them singletons. The material sequenced was peripheral blood. This sequence was found in a man aged 30 to 39 who had recovered from COVID-19. The chain employs TRBV4-1 and TRBJ2-5, with 9 bases that match TRBD1. CDR3: CASSWTGAETQYF. The CDR3 DNA reads TGCGCCAGCAGCTGGACAGGGGCCGAGACCCAGTACTTC.